This T cell receptor (beta chain) was identified in a study of shared clonotypes between healthy human individuals. About this clone itself: The antigen remains undetermined.

The data were produced by immunoSEQ multiplex PCR, yet TCRdb's version contains in-frame clones alone and is incomplete. This repertoire shows 950,000 to 1,100,000 clones, 75% found once; its top ten account for roughly 1.5%. The CDR3 spans 13 residues. From germline, CDR1 is SQVTM and CDR2 ANQGSEA. The germline V and J ends were trimmed by 8 bases and 3 bases, with 13 bases remaining between them. General observations from the study: For naive CD4 cells, roughly 5.5% of clonotypes were shared across a handful of donors.

The specimen was memory CD4+ T cells sorted from blood. Subset noted: CD45RA-negative fraction. The TCR comes from a man aged 18 to 30 in good health. The chain is built from TRBV29-1 and TRBJ2-2, with D uncertain. The DNA of the CDR3 is TGCAGCTTTAGAGGCGGTGACACCGGGGAGCTGTTTTTT. Translating gives CSFRGGDTGELFF.